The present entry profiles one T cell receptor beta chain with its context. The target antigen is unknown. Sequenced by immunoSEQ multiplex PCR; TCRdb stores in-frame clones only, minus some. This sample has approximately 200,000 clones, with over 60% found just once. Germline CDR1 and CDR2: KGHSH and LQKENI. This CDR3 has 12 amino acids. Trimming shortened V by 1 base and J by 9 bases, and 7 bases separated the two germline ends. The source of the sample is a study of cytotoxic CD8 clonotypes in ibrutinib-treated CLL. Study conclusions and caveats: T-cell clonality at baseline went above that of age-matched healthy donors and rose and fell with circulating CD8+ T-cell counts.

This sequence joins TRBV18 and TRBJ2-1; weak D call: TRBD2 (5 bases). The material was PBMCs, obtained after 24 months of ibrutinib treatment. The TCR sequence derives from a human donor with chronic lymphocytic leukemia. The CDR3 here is CASSPQAGEQFF. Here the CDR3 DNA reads TGTGCCAGCTCACCACAGGCGGGTGAGCAGTTCTTC.